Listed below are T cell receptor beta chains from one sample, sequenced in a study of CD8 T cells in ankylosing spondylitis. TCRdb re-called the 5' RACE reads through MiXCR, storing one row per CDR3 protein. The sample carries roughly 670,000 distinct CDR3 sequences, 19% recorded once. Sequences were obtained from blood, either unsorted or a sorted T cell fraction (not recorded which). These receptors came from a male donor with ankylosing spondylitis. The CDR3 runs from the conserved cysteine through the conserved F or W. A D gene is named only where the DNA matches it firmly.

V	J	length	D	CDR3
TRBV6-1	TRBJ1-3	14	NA	CASSLLSSGNTIYF
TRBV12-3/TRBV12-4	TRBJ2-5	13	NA	CASALGRVGTQYF
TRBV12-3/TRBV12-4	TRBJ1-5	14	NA	CASSFQTGVQPQHF
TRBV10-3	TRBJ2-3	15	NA	CAISSGAPSTDTQYF
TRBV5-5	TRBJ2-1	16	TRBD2	CASSESTSVGYNEQFF
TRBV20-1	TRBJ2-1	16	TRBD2	CSAPTRDGRATNEQFF
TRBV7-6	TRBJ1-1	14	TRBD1	CASSQQGGATEAFF
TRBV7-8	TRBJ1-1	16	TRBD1	CASSPADRGRNTEAFF
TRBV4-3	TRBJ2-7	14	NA	CASSLDAGFYEQYF
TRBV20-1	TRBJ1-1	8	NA	CSAGPHLF
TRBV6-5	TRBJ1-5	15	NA	CASSYGWGSNQPQHF
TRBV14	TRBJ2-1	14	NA	CASSQGGVGNEQFF